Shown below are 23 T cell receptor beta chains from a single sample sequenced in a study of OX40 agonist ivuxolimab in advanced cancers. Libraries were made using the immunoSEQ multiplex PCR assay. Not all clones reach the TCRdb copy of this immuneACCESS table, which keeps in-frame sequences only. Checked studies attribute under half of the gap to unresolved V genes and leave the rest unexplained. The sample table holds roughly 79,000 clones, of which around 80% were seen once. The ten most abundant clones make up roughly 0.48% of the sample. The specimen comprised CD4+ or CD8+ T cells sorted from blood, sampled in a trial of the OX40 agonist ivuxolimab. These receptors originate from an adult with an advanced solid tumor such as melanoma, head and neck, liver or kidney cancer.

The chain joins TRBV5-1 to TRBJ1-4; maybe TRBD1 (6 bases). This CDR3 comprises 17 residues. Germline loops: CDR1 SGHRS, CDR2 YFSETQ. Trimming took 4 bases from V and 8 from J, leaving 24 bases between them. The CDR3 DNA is TGCGCCAGCAGCCTACCGCAGCCGGGACACGCACAGGAAAAACTGTTTTTT. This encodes CASSLPQPGHAQEKLFF.

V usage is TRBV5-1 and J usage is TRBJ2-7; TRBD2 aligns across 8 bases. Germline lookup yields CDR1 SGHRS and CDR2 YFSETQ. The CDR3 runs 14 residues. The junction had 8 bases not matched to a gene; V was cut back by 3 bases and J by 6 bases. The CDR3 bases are TGCGCCAGCAGCTCACGAGCGGGGGCCATCGAGCAGTACTTC. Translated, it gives CASSSRAGAIEQYF. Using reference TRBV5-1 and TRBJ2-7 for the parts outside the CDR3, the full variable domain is KAGVTQTPRYLIKTRGQQVTLSCSPISGHRSVSWYQQTPGQGLQFLFEYFSETQRNKGNFPGRFSGRQFSNSRSEMNVSTLELGDSALYLCASSSRAGAIEQYFGPGTRLTVT.

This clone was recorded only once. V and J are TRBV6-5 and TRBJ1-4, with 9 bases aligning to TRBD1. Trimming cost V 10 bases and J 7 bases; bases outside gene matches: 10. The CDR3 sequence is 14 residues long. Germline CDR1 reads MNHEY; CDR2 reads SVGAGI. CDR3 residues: CATRDGTGREKLFF. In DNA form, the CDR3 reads TGTGCCACCAGGGATGGGACAGGGCGTGAAAAACTGTTTTTT.

CDR3 in DNA: TGTGCCAGCAGATCAGGGCAGCATTCTGGAAACACCATATATTTT. Translated, it gives CASRSGQHSGNTIYF. The V call is TRBV4-2, the J call TRBJ1-3; a weak D match, TRBD1 (5 bases). The V end was cut by 6 bases, the J end by 1 base, with 13 bases between. CDR1 and CDR2 from the germline V gene are LGHNA and YNFKEQ. The CDR3 covers 15 residues.

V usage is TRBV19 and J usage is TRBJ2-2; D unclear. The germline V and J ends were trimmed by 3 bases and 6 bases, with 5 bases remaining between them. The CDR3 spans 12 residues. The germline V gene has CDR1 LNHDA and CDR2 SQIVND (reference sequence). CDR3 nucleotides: TGTGCCAGTAGTATTCCCCCCGGGGAGCTGTTTTTT. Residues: CASSIPPGELFF. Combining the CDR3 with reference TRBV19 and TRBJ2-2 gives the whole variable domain DGGITQSPKYLFRKEGQNVTLSCEQNLNHDAMYWYRQDPGQGLRLIYYSQIVNDFQKGDIAEGYSVSREKKESFPLTVTSAQKNPTAFYLCASSIPPGELFFGEGSRLTVL.

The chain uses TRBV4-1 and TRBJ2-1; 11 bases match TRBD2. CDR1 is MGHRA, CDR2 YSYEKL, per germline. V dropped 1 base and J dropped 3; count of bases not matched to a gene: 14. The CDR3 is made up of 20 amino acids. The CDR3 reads CASSQVRVLAGVRFYNEQFF. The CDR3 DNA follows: TGCGCCAGCAGCCAAGTACGTGTACTAGCGGGGGTTCGGTTCTACAATGAGCAGTTCTTC.

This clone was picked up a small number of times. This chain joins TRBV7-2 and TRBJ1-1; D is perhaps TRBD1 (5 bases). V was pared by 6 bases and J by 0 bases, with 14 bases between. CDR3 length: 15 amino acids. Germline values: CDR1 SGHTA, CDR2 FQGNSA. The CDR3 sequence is CASRSGTRLNTEAFF. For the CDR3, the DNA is TGTGCCAGCAGGTCTGGGACGCGATTGAACACTGAAGCTTTCTTT.

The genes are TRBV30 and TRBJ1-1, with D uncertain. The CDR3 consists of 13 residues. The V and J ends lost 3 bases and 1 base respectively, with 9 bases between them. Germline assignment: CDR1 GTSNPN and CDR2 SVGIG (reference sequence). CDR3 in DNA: TGTGCCTGGAGGGCCTCTGCGAACACTGAAGCTTTCTTT. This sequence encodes CAWRASANTEAFF.

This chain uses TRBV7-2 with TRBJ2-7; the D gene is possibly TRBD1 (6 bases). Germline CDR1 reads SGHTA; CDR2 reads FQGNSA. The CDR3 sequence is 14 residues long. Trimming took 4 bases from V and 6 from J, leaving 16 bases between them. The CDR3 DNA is TGTGCCAGCAGCTCGGGACACGCAATGGGCGAGCAGTACTTC. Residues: CASSSGHAMGEQYF.

The CDR3, as DNA: TGCGCCAGCAGCTTAGATGGTGGTGAGCAGTTCTTC. It is translated as CASSLDGGEQFF. The genes are TRBV5-1 and TRBJ2-1; D not certain. V lost 2 bases to trimming and J lost 9 bases, with 9 bases between them. The CDR3 extends over 12 amino acids. Germline CDR1 and CDR2: SGHRS and YFSETQ.

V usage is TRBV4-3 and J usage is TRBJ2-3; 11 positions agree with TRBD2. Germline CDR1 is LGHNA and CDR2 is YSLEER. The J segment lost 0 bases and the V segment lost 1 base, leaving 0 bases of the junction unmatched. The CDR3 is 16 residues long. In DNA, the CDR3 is TGCGCCAGCAGCCAAGGGACTAGCGGGAGCACAGATACGCAGTATTTT. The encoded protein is CASSQGTSGSTDTQYF.

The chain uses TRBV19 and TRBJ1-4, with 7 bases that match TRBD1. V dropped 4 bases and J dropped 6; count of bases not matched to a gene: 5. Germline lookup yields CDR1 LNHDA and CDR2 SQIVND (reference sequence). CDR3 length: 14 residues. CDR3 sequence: CASSKGAPDEKLFF. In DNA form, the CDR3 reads TGTGCCAGTAGTAAGGGGGCGCCGGATGAAAAACTGTTTTTT.

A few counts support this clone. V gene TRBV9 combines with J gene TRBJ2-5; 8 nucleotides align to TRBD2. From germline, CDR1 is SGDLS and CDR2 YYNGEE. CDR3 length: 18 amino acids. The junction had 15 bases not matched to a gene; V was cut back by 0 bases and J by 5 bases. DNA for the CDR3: TGTGCCAGCAGCGTAGGGGCGGGGTGGATCGGGAGGGTCGAGACCCAGTACTTC. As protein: CASSVGAGWIGRVETQYF.

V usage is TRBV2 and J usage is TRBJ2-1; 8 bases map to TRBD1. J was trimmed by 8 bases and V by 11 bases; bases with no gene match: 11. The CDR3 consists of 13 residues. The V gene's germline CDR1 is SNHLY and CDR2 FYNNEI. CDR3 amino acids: CASDRGGSDEQFF. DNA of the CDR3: TGTGCCTCCGACAGGGGTGGAAGCGATGAGCAGTTCTTC. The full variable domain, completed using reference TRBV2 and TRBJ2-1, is EPEVTQTPSHQVTQMGQEVILRCVPISNHLYFYWYRQILGQKVEFLVSFYNNEISEKSEIFDDQFSVERPDGSNFTLKIRSTKLEDSAMYFCASDRGGSDEQFFGPGTRLTVL.

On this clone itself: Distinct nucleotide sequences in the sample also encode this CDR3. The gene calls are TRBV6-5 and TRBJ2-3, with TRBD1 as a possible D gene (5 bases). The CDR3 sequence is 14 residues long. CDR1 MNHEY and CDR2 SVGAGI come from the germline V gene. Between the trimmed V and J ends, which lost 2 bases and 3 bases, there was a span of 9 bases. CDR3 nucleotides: TGTGCCAGCAGTTACAGGGGAAGAACAGATACGCAGTATTTT. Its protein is CASSYRGRTDTQYF.

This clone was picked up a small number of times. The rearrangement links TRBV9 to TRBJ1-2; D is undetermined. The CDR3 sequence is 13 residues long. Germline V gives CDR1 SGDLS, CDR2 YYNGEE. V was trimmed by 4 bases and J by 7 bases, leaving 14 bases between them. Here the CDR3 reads CASSQAGSPGYTF. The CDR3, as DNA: TGTGCCAGCAGCCAAGCAGGTTCTCCTGGCTACACCTTC.

The CDR3, as DNA: TGTGCCAGCAGTTTACGAGGGGCGCCTGGCTACACCTTC. Encoded protein: CASSLRGAPGYTF. The V gene is TRBV27, the J gene TRBJ1-2; D is perhaps TRBD1 (5 bases). CDR1 and CDR2 (germline): MNHEY, SMNVEV (reference sequence). V lost 2 bases, J lost 7 bases, and 11 bases lay in between. There are 13 residues in the CDR3.

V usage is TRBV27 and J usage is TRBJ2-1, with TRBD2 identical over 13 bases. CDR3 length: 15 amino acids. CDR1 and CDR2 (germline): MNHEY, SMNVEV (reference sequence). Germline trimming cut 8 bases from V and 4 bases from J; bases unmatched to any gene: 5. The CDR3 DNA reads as TGTGCCAGCGGAAGACTAGCGGGGGGATACAATGAGCAGTTCTTC. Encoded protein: CASGRLAGGYNEQFF.

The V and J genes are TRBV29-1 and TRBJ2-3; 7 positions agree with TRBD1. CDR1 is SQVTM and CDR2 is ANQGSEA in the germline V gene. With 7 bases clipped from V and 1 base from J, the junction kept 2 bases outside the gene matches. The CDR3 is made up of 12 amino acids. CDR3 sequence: CSADRGTDTQYF. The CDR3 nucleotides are TGCAGCGCTGACAGGGGCACAGATACGCAGTATTTT.

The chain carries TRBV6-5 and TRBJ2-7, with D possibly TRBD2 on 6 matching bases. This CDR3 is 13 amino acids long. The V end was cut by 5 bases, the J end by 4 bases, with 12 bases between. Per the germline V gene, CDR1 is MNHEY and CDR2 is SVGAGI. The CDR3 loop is CASSNGLLYEQYF. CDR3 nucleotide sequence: TGTGCCAGCAGTAACGGACTATTGTACGAGCAGTACTTC.

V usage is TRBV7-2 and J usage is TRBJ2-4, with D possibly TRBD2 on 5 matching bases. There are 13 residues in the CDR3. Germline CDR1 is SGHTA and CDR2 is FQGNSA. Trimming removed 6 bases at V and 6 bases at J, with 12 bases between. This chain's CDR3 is CASSPGMSNIQYF. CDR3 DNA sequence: TGTGCCAGCAGTCCCGGGATGTCAAACATTCAGTACTTC.

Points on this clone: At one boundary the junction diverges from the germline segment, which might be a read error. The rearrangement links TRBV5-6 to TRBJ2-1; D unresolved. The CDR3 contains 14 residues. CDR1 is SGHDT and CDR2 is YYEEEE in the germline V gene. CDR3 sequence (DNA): TGCGCCAGCAGCTTCCCAAGCTCCTACAATGAGCAGTTCTTC. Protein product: CASSFPSSYNEQFF.

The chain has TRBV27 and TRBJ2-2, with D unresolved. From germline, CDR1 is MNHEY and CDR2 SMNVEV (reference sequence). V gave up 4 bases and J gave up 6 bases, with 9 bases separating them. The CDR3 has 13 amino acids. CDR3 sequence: CASSSLVPGELFF. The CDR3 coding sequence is TGTGCCAGCAGTTCATTAGTTCCCGGGGAGCTGTTTTTT.